This TCR beta chain was retrieved from a study of T cell responses to AZD1222 COVID-19 vaccine. Points from the study as a whole: Samples come after the peak T cell response, not at day 14. Recipients of AZD1222 seropositive at baseline numbered only 6 or 7. White British donors predominated, females outnumbered males, and clonal diversity was possibly underestimated.

Regarding this clone: As yet, its antigen is unknown.

The method was immunoSEQ multiplex PCR; TCRdb's version includes in-frame clones alone and lacks a portion of them. The sample holds about 67,000 clones, approximately 80% seen once. This clonotype originated in an adult in good health. The sequencing used peripheral blood, collected on day 0 of AZD1222 vaccination.

CDR3 loop: CASSLEARNSPLHF. The CDR3 DNA follows: TGTGCCAGCAGCTTAGAGGCCCGTAATTCACCCCTCCACTTT. The rearrangement uses TRBV7-9 and TRBJ1-6; D ambiguous. This CDR3 has 14 amino acids. Trimming stripped 1 base from V and 6 bases from J, with 7 bases between. The germline gives CDR1 SEHNR, CDR2 FQNEAQ (reference sequence).